The 17 T cell receptor beta chains below were found in one sample sequenced in a study of blood T cell repertoires in COVID-19. Measured with immunoSEQ multiplex PCR; TCRdb has only the in-frame clones, and not every one. The sample gives under 250,000 clones, around 80% of which show up once; around 5.5% is in the top ten. The sample was peripheral blood. The source of these receptors is a woman aged 55-75 years who had recovered from COVID-19.

This chain links TRBV5-1 with TRBJ2-6; a weak D match, TRBD1 (5 bases). The germline V gene encodes CDR1 SGHRS and CDR2 YFSETQ. V was clipped by 6 bases and J by 4 bases, with 17 bases between them. This CDR3 is 16 amino acids long. CDR3 amino acids: CASTGQGLLGANVLTF. The CDR3 DNA reads TGCGCCAGCACTGGTCAGGGTCTGCTGGGGGCCAACGTCCTGACTTTC. Together with reference TRBV5-1 and TRBJ2-6, the CDR3 gives the full variable domain: KAGVTQTPRYLIKTRGQQVTLSCSPISGHRSVSWYQQTPGQGLQFLFEYFSETQRNKGNFPGRFSGRQFSNSRSEMNVSTLELGDSALYLCASTGQGLLGANVLTFGAGSRLTVL.

The rearrangement uses TRBV6-2 or TRBV6-3 and TRBJ1-5, with 8 bases lining up with TRBD1. The CDR3 consists of 15 residues. Germline assignment: CDR1 MNHEY and CDR2 SVGEGT. V lost 4 bases to trimming and J lost 2 bases; unmatched junction nucleotides: 4. In nucleotides, the CDR3 is TGTGCCAGCAGTTTGTTGACAGGGGGCAATCAGCCCCAGCATTTT. This gives the protein CASSLLTGGNQPQHF.

The V call is TRBV27, the J call TRBJ1-6; D not resolved. CDR3 length: 14 residues. Germline CDR1 and CDR2: MNHEY and SMNVEV (reference sequence). V was cut by 4 bases and J by 4 bases, with 8 bases left in between. The CDR3 spells CASSSGVYNSPLHF. For the CDR3, the DNA is TGTGCCAGCAGTTCCGGGGTTTATAATTCACCCCTCCACTTT.

V usage is TRBV5-1 and J usage is TRBJ1-1; TRBD1 aligns across 12 bases. V shed 3 bases, J shed 3 bases, and the junction held 9 bases outside the gene matches. CDR1 and CDR2 (germline): SGHRS, YFSETQ. This CDR3 has 17 residues. The DNA for the CDR3 is TGCGCCAGCAGCTGGGGACAGGGGGCGAGGACCCACACTGAAGCTTTCTTT. Translation gives CASSWGQGARTHTEAFF.

This chain joins TRBV19 and TRBJ2-7; D perhaps matches TRBD1 (6 bases). The CDR3 consists of 15 residues. Germline V lookup: CDR1 LNHDA, CDR2 SQIVND (reference sequence). Trimming cost V 3 bases and J 3 bases, with 15 bases left between them. The CDR3 nucleotides are TGTGCCAGTAGTATCGGGCCCGACAGGTTCTACGAGCAGTACTTC. Protein product: CASSIGPDRFYEQYF.

The CDR3 is CASSQGIAGGRETQYF. The CDR3 nucleotides read TGTGCCAGCAGCCAAGGGATAGCGGGGGGGCGGGAGACCCAGTACTTC. The rearrangement uses TRBV3-1 (or the pseudogene TRBV3-2) and TRBJ2-5; 11 bases agree with TRBD2. J was trimmed by 5 bases and V by 1 base; bases with no gene match: 6. CDR1 and CDR2 (germline): LGHDT, YNNKEL (reference sequence). The CDR3 runs 16 residues.

This chain links TRBV5-4 with TRBJ1-4; 8 nucleotides align to TRBD1. The trim removed 4 bases at V and 8 bases at J, leaving 7 bases unmatched. Germline lookup yields CDR1 SGHNT and CDR2 YYREEE (reference sequence). This CDR3 comprises 14 residues. The chain's CDR3 is CASSQTQGGEKLFF. In DNA, the CDR3 is TGTGCCAGCAGCCAAACACAGGGGGGCGAAAAACTGTTTTTT.

This chain uses TRBV7-9 with TRBJ2-5, with TRBD2 matching 11 bases. The CDR3 is made up of 13 amino acids. Per germline, CDR1 SEHNR and CDR2 FQNEAQ (reference sequence). The V gene end was trimmed by 5 bases and the J gene end by 7 bases; junction bases not matched to a gene: 3. DNA for the CDR3: TGTGCCAGCAGCATCGGGACTAGCGGGACCCAGTACTTC. Translating it yields CASSIGTSGTQYF.

This rearrangement joins TRBV7-9 to TRBJ2-5, with D perhaps matching TRBD2 (5 bases). The ends were cut back, 5 bases at V and 1 base at J, with 14 bases in the middle. Germline lookup yields CDR1 SEHNR and CDR2 FQNEAQ (reference sequence). The CDR3 extends over 15 amino acids. This CDR3 is CASSGSRWSQETQYF. The DNA for the CDR3 is TGTGCCAGCAGCGGGAGTCGTTGGTCCCAAGAGACCCAGTACTTC.

The DNA for the CDR3 is TGTGCCAGCAGCTTGGCCCCACCTCCAGCTAACTATGGCTACACCTTC. It specifies CASSLAPPPANYGYTF. This sequence joins TRBV7-9 and TRBJ1-2; D remains ambiguous. V lost 3 bases to trimming and J lost 0 bases, with 14 bases between them. Germline V gene sequence: CDR1 SEHNR, CDR2 FQNEAQ (reference sequence). The CDR3 runs 16 residues. Combining the CDR3 with reference TRBV7-9 and TRBJ1-2 gives the whole variable domain DTGVSQNPRHKITKRGQNVTFRCDPISEHNRLYWYRQTLGQGPEFLTYFQNEAQLEKSRLLSDRFSAERPKGSFSTLEIQRTEQGDSAMYLCASSLAPPPANYGYTFGSGTRLTVV.

The chain couples TRBV11-2 to TRBJ2-2, with D possibly being TRBD1 (6 bases). Trimming stripped 2 bases from V and 6 bases from J, with 13 bases between. Germline loops: CDR1 SGHAT, CDR2 FQNNGV. The CDR3 extends over 15 amino acids. The CDR3 DNA sequence: TGTGCCAGCAGCTTACAGGGGTTTGTCGCCGGGGAGCTGTTTTTT. This gives the protein CASSLQGFVAGELFF.

The gene calls are TRBV4-2 and TRBJ2-7, with 7 positions matching TRBD2. V dropped 0 bases and J dropped 4; count of bases not matched to a gene: 3. The CDR3 loop spans 14 amino acids. The V gene's germline CDR1 is LGHNA and CDR2 YNFKEQ. CDR3 protein: CASSQDRLAYEQYF. The CDR3 DNA sequence: TGTGCCAGCAGCCAAGACCGACTAGCTTACGAGCAGTACTTC.

CDR3 sequence (DNA): TGTGCCAGCAGTAAGGGACAGGAGATCTACGAGCAGTACTTC. As protein: CASSKGQEIYEQYF. The V and J genes are TRBV6-5 and TRBJ2-7; 8 bases align to TRBD1. J gave up 3 bases and V 5 bases, and 6 bases lay outside the gene matches. Germline V lookup: CDR1 MNHEY, CDR2 SVGAGI. The CDR3 has 14 residues.

This clone was observed many times. The V call is TRBV2, the J call TRBJ2-7; TRBD1 agrees at 8 bases. Germline CDR1 reads SNHLY; CDR2 reads FYNNEI. After removal of 3 bases from V and 1 base from J, the junction contained 2 bases not matched to a gene. The CDR3 has 14 residues. CDR3 sequence (DNA): TGTGCCAGCAGTGAGTGGACAGGGTCCTACGAGCAGTACTTC. Translation gives CASSEWTGSYEQYF.

This chain uses TRBV25-1 with TRBJ1-4, with 9 bases that match TRBD1. After removal of 3 bases from V and 6 bases from J, the junction contained 5 bases not matched to a gene. From germline, CDR1 is MGHDK and CDR2 SYGVNS. The CDR3 spans 15 residues. This CDR3 reads CASSDPRQGDEKLFF. DNA of the CDR3: TGTGCCAGCAGTGACCCTAGACAGGGGGATGAAAAACTGTTTTTT.

This chain joins TRBV9 and TRBJ2-7, with D tentatively TRBD1 (6 bases). Germline assignment: CDR1 SGDLS and CDR2 YYNGEE. The length of the CDR3 is 12 residues. V dropped 3 bases and J dropped 6 bases, with 10 bases sitting between them. The CDR3 sequence: CASSGAGVEQYF. The CDR3 nucleotides read TGTGCCAGCAGCGGAGCAGGGGTCGAGCAGTACTTC. The entire variable domain, with the rest obtained from reference TRBV9 and TRBJ2-7, is as follows: DSGVTQTPKHLITATGQRVTLRCSPRSGDLSVYWYQQSLDQGLQFLIQYYNGEERAKGNILERFSAQQFPDLHSELNLSSLELGDSALYFCASSGAGVEQYFGPGTRLTVT.

The chain has TRBV30 and TRBJ2-5, with TRBD2 matching over 11 bases. Germline V gene lookup returns CDR1 GTSNPN and CDR2 SVGIG (reference sequence). This CDR3 is 15 amino acids long. With 0 bases clipped from V and 4 bases from J, the junction kept 4 bases outside the gene matches. This CDR3 is CAWSVLGLAVETQYF. As DNA, the CDR3 is TGTGCCTGGAGTGTATTGGGACTAGCGGTAGAGACCCAGTACTTC. Looking up the rest from reference TRBV30 and TRBJ2-5 gives the full variable domain: SQTIHQWPATLVQPVGSPLSLECTVEGTSNPNLYWYRQAAGRGLQLLFYSVGIGQISSEVPQNLSASRPQDRQFILSSKKLLLSDSGFYLCAWSVLGLAVETQYFGPGTRLLVL.